This T cell receptor (beta chain) was obtained from a study of T cell responses to AZD1222 COVID-19 vaccine. Broader study findings: Donors were chiefly white British, with a greater number of females, and clonal diversity was perhaps underestimated. Spike as a whole was targeted by vaccine-associated CD4 TCRs, dominant at 160-218 and 743-854.

As concerns this clone: The target antigen is unknown.

Generated by immunoSEQ multiplex PCR, the TCRdb table keeps only in-frame clones and is missing some. There are around 120,000 clones in the sample; around 90% occur only once, and about 2.5% lies in the top ten. This sample comprised peripheral blood, obtained 28 days after the second AZD1222 dose. This clonotype was sampled from an adult who received the AZD1222 COVID-19 vaccine.

Written as DNA, the CDR3 is TGCGCCAGCAGCTCCGGGCCTCATCAAGATACGCAGTATTTT. It codes for CASSSGPHQDTQYF. The chain employs TRBV5-1 and TRBJ2-3, with D unclear. The germline gives CDR1 SGHRS, CDR2 YFSETQ. CDR3 length equals 14 residues. V dropped 3 bases and J dropped 5 bases, with 13 bases sitting between them.